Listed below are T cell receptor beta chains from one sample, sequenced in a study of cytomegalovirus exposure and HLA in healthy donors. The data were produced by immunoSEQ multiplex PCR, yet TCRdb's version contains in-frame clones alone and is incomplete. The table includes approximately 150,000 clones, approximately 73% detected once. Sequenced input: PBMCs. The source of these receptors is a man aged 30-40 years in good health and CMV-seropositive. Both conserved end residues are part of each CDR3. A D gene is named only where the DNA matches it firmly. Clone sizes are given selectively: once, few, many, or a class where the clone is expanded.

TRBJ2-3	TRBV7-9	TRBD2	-	CASSQGGTSGLTDTQYF	TGTGCCAGCAGCCAAGGGGGGACTAGCGGGCTCACAGATACGCAGTATTTT
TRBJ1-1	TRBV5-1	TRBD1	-	CASSWNRGDTEAFF	TGCGCCAGCAGCTGGAACAGGGGTGACACTGAAGCTTTCTTT
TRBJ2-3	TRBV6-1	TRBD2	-	CASRERGGGTDTQYF	TGTGCCAGCCGGGAGCGGGGTGGCGGCACAGATACGCAGTATTTT
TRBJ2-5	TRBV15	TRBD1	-	CATSRLSGTGVETQYF	TGTGCCACCAGCAGATTATCCGGGACAGGGGTAGAGACCCAGTACTTC
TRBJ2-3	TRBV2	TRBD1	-	CASSLTGGHTDTQYF	TGTGCCAGCAGCCTCACAGGGGGTCACACAGATACGCAGTATTTT
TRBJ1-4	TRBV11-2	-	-	CASSLVPPRQGNLEKLFF	TGTGCCAGCAGCTTAGTTCCCCCCCGGCAGGGAAATTTGGAAAAACTGTTTTTT
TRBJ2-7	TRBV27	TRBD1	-	CASSLSGQGVYEQYF	TGTGCCAGCAGTTTATCGGGGCAGGGGGTCTACGAGCAGTACTTC
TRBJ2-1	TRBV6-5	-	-	CASSYSWGDEQFF	TGTGCCAGCAGTTACTCTTGGGGGGACGAGCAGTTCTTC
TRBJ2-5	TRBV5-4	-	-	CASSLWGVKETQYF	TGTGCCAGCAGCTTGTGGGGAGTTAAAGAGACCCAGTACTTC
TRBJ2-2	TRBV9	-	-	CASSVNDDYTGELFF	TGTGCCAGCAGCGTCAACGATGACTACACCGGGGAGCTGTTTTTT
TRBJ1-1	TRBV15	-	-	CATSRDRQNTEAFF	TGTGCCACCAGCAGAGATAGACAGAACACTGAAGCTTTCTTT
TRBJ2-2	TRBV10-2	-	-	CASRPRVPGELFF	TGCGCCAGCAGACCGAGAGTTCCCGGGGAGCTGTTTTTT
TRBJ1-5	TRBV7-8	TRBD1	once	CASAASVPGTGNQPQHF	TGTGCCAGCGCCGCTTCGGTCCCCGGGACAGGGAATCAGCCCCAGCATTTT
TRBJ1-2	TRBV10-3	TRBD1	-	CAIRPGQGAPYGYTF	TGTGCCATCAGACCGGGACAGGGCGCGCCTTATGGCTACACCTTC
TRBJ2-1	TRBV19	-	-	CASSGSGDEQFF	TGTGCCAGTAGCGGGTCCGGCGATGAGCAGTTCTTC
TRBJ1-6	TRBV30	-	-	CAWSVLVGEGSPLHF	TGTGCCTGGAGTGTATTAGTAGGGGAGGGATCACCCCTCCACTTT
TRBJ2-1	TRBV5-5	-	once	CASSLNRGQGSLKQFF	TGTGCCAGCAGCCTTAACCGAGGACAAGGATCTTTGAAGCAGTTCTTC
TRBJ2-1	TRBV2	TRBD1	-	CASSLDRNVDEQFF	TGTGCCAGCAGTCTGGACAGGAATGTAGATGAGCAGTTCTTC
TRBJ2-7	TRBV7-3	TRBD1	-	CASSPFSGGSYEQYF	TGTGCCAGCAGCCCTTTTTCAGGGGGCTCCTACGAGCAGTACTTC
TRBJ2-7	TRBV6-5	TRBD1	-	CASSPTGTGAYEQYF	TGTGCCAGCAGCCCAACCGGGACAGGGGCCTACGAGCAGTACTTC
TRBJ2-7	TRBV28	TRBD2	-	CASSLWGLAGTYEQYF	TGTGCCAGCAGTTTATGGGGACTAGCGGGGACCTACGAGCAGTACTTC
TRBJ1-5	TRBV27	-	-	CASSSVQSNQPQHF	TGTGCCAGCAGTTCGGTACAGAGCAATCAGCCCCAGCATTTT
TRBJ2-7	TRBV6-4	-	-	CASSDSNYEQYF	TGTGCCAGCAGTGACTCCAATTACGAGCAGTACTTC
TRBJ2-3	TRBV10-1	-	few	CASRSSGTDTQYF	TGCGCCAGCAGGAGTAGCGGCACAGATACGCAGTATTTT
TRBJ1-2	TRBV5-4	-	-	CASSSVGEDYGYTF	TGTGCCAGCAGCTCGGTCGGGGAAGACTATGGCTACACCTTC
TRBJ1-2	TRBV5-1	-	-	CASSVYVNYGYTF	TGCGCCAGCAGCGTTTATGTTAACTATGGCTACACCTTC
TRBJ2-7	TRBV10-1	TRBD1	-	CASSQGQGPYEQYF	TGCGCCAGCAGTCAAGGACAGGGGCCCTACGAGCAGTACTTC
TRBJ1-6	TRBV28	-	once	CASILAVNSPLHF	TGTGCCAGCATATTGGCTGTTAATTCACCCCTCCACTTT
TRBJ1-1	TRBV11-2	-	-	CASRDVRTAREAFF	TGTGCCAGCAGAGACGTTAGGACAGCCCGGGAAGCTTTCTTT
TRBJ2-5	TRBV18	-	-	CASSNDIQETQYF	TGTGCCAGCTCGAACGACATCCAAGAGACCCAGTACTTC
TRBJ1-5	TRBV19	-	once	CASSQISSANQPQHF	TGTGCCAGTAGCCAAATATCGAGTGCCAATCAGCCCCAGCATTTT
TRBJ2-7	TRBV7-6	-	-	CASSVSGTYEQYF	TGTGCCAGCAGTGTTAGCGGAACCTACGAGCAGTACTTC
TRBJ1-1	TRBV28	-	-	CASSPGVATEAFF	TGTGCCAGCAGTCCCGGGGTGGCCACTGAAGCTTTCTTT
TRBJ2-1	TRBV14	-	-	CASSLHNNEQFF	TGTGCCAGCAGCCTTCACAACAATGAGCAGTTCTTC
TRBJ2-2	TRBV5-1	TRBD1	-	CASRRQGNTGELFF	TGCGCCAGCCGAAGACAGGGGAACACCGGGGAGCTGTTTTTT
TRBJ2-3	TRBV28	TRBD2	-	CASSLSAGGFTDTQYF	TGTGCCAGCAGTTTATCGGCGGGGGGGTTCACAGATACGCAGTATTTT
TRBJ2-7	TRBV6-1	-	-	CASSVVTSYEQYF	TGTGCCAGCAGTGTTGTGACTTCCTACGAGCAGTACTTC
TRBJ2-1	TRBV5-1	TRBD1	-	CASSLEGYRGNEQFF	TGCGCCAGCAGCTTGGAGGGCTACAGGGGCAATGAGCAGTTCTTC
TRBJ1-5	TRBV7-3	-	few	CASSPTGGGQPQHF	TGTGCCAGCAGCCCAACGGGTGGCGGTCAGCCCCAGCATTTT
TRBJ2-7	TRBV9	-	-	CASSVASQAHYEQYF	TGTGCCAGCAGCGTCGCATCTCAGGCCCACTACGAGCAGTACTTC
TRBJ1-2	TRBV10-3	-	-	CAISESNSYGYTF	TGTGCCATCAGTGAGTCGAACAGCTATGGCTACACCTTC
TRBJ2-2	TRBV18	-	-	CASSPYLGELFF	TGTGCCAGCTCACCCTACCTGGGGGAGCTGTTTTTT
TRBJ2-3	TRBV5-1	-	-	CASSKGADTQYF	TGCGCCAGCAGCAAAGGGGCAGATACGCAGTATTTT
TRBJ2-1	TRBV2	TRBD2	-	CASSEREGLDEQFF	TGTGCCAGCAGTGAGCGGGAGGGCCTCGATGAGCAGTTCTTC
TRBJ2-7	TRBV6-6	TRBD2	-	CASNRLAGAPLHEQYF	TGTGCCAGCAATCGACTAGCGGGAGCCCCCCTCCACGAGCAGTACTTC
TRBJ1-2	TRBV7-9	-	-	CASSSYSHNYGYTF	TGTGCCAGCAGCTCGTACAGCCATAACTATGGCTACACCTTC
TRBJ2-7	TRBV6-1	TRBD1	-	CASNRQGLTYEQYF	TGTGCCAGCAACCGACAGGGCCTAACCTACGAGCAGTACTTC
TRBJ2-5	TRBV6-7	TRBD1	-	CASSDHRDRGRQYPETQYF	TGTGCCAGCAGTGACCACCGGGACAGGGGGCGGCAATACCCGGAGACCCAGTACTTC